Below are 27 T cell receptor beta chains sequenced from a single sample in a study of blood T cell repertoires in COVID-19. Only in-frame clones appear in the TCRdb table, and some are missing; sequencing was by immunoSEQ multiplex PCR. The table records tens of thousands of clones, about four fifths of them present only once. The specimen was peripheral blood. The receptors stem from a man between 65 and 85 years old with acute or convalescent COVID-19.

This clone was detected once. The V call is TRBV29-1, the J call TRBJ2-3; 8 bases line up with TRBD1. This CDR3 contains 17 residues. Germline V CDR1 and CDR2: SQVTM, ANQGSEA. Trimming took 3 bases from V and 2 from J; bases not matched to a gene: 13. The CDR3 is CSVENRPGQGTTDTQYF. CDR3 sequence (DNA): TGCAGCGTTGAGAATCGGCCAGGACAGGGAACCACAGATACGCAGTATTTT.

V and J are TRBV4-1 and TRBJ1-6; D is possibly TRBD1 (5 bases). V was pared by 4 bases and J by 5 bases, with 15 bases between. Germline CDR1 MGHRA, CDR2 YSYEKL. The CDR3 extends over 16 amino acids. The CDR3: CASSPTLGLHNSPLHF. CDR3 coding DNA: TGCGCCAGCAGCCCTACCCTGGGGCTGCATAATTCACCCCTCCACTTT.

The chain has TRBV6-2 or TRBV6-3 and TRBJ2-1; 8 bases line up with TRBD2. From germline, CDR1 is MNHEY and CDR2 SVGEGT. The CDR3 contains 16 residues. The V segment lost 2 bases and the J segment 9 bases; nucleotides outside the gene matches: 12. CDR3 nucleotides: TGTGCCAGCAGTTACCCCCGGCAGCGGGAGACAGGTGAGCAGTTCTTC. This codes for CASSYPRQRETGEQFF.

The chain uses TRBV11-2 and TRBJ1-1, with D possibly being TRBD1 (6 bases). V was shortened by 8 bases and J by 6 bases, with 22 bases between the two germline ends. Per the germline V gene, CDR1 is SGHAT and CDR2 is FQNNGV. The CDR3 is 15 amino acids. Here the CDR3 DNA reads TGTGCCAGCTCATTGGGGGCCAGCCTGGAGCCTGAAGCTTTCTTT. Its protein product is CASSLGASLEPEAFF.

V is TRBV5-1 and J is TRBJ2-7; D ambiguous. The germline CDR1 and CDR2 sequences are SGHRS and YFSETQ. There are 14 residues in the CDR3. Between the trimmed V and J ends, which lost 0 bases and 5 bases, there was a span of 12 bases. Written as DNA, the CDR3 is TGCGCCAGCAGCTTGGCCGTGGGCGTCGACGAGCAGTACTTC. The encoded protein is CASSLAVGVDEQYF.

The rearrangement links TRBV25-1 to TRBJ2-1; 8 nucleotides match TRBD1. Germline V gene sequence: CDR1 MGHDK, CDR2 SYGVNS. V shed 0 bases, J shed 8 bases, and the junction held 9 bases outside the gene matches. The CDR3 runs to 16 residues. CDR3 amino acids: CASSEYKTGVGDEQFF. DNA of the CDR3: TGTGCCAGCAGTGAATATAAGACAGGGGTAGGCGATGAGCAGTTCTTC.

The chain carries TRBV6-5 and TRBJ1-2; tentative D call: TRBD1 (6 bases). CDR3 length equals 13 residues. V lost 2 bases to trimming and J lost 12 bases, with 16 bases between them. CDR1 and CDR2 from the germline V gene are MNHEY and SVGAGI. CDR3 protein: CASSYGGGREDTF. In DNA, the CDR3 is TGTGCCAGCAGTTACGGGGGGGGCAGGGAAGACACCTTC.

V is TRBV29-1 and J is TRBJ2-3, with 9 bases lining up with TRBD2. Germline V gene lookup returns CDR1 SQVTM and CDR2 ANQGSEA. V was pared by 7 bases and J by 2 bases, with 7 bases of the junction left unmatched. This CDR3 spans 14 amino acids. DNA of the CDR3: TGCAGCGGACGTAGCGGGAGTAACACAGATACGCAGTATTTT. As protein: CSGRSGSNTDTQYF.

This CDR3 reads CASSLLGQGNEKLFF. The CDR3 DNA reads as TGTGCCAGCAGTTTACTAGGGCAGGGTAATGAAAAACTGTTTTTT. This chain uses TRBV28 with TRBJ1-4, with a weak D call TRBD1 (5 bases). Between the trimmed V and J ends, which lost 2 bases and 4 bases, there was a span of 11 bases. This CDR3 spans 15 amino acids. Germline CDR1 reads MDHEN; CDR2 reads SYDVKM.

The CDR3 DNA is TGCGCCAGCAGCCAGGGGGGTCTAACAGATACGCAGTATTTT. Translating gives CASSQGGLTDTQYF. This chain joins TRBV5-1 and TRBJ2-3; the D gene is possibly TRBD1 (7 bases). V lost 4 bases, J lost 3 bases, and 12 bases lay in between. CDR1 and CDR2 from the germline V gene are SGHRS and YFSETQ. The CDR3 length is 14 residues.

This clone has only a few counts. The V and J genes are TRBV7-2 and TRBJ1-2; 7 nucleotides align to TRBD1. This CDR3 has 13 residues. The germline V gene has CDR1 SGHTA and CDR2 FQGNSA. V gave up 5 bases and J gave up 6 bases; unmatched junction bases: 6. CDR3 DNA: TGTGCCAGCAGCCTAACCACAGGGGATGGCTACACCTTC. Translating it yields CASSLTTGDGYTF.

J is TRBJ2-7 and V is TRBV5-4, with a weak D call TRBD1 (6 bases). The ends were cut back, 2 bases at V and 7 bases at J, with 13 bases in the middle. Germline CDR1 reads SGHNT; CDR2 reads YYREEE (reference sequence). The CDR3 has 13 amino acids. CDR3 region: CASSFDRSREQYF. The CDR3 coding sequence is TGTGCCAGCAGCTTCGACAGGTCGCGGGAGCAGTACTTC.

This sequence joins TRBV10-3 and TRBJ1-2, with TRBD1 matching 9 bases. CDR3 length equals 16 residues. CDR1 and CDR2 from the germline V gene are ENHRY and SYGVKD. V trimming: 3 bases; J trimming: 6 bases; junction bases outside the gene matches: 11. In DNA, the CDR3 is TGTGCCATCAGTGAACAGGGGGCTAATCGTGTCGATGGCTACACCTTC. Its translation: CAISEQGANRVDGYTF.

The rearrangement links TRBV5-1 to TRBJ2-1; 11 bases align to TRBD2. CDR3 length: 15 amino acids. The V gene's germline CDR1 is SGHRS and CDR2 YFSETQ. V shed 4 bases, J shed 10 bases, and the junction held 10 bases outside the gene matches. Written as DNA, the CDR3 is TGCGCCAGCAGCCGCGGGACTAGCGGACGCGGAGAGCAGTTCTTC. Its translation: CASSRGTSGRGEQFF.

This clone has only a few counts. CDR3 sequence: CASSYNGVYNEQFF. The CDR3 DNA follows: TGTGCCAGCAGCTACAATGGAGTGTACAATGAGCAGTTCTTC. The rearrangement joins TRBV7-2 to TRBJ2-1; D is undetermined. The CDR3 length is 14 residues. The germline V gene has CDR1 SGHTA and CDR2 FQGNSA. Trimming shortened V by 4 bases and J by 4 bases, and 11 bases separated the two germline ends.

The chain carries TRBV6-5 and TRBJ2-1; no reliable D call. V shed 6 bases and J shed 3 bases, with 3 bases lying between them. This CDR3 contains 11 residues. CDR1 is MNHEY, CDR2 SVGAGI, per germline. Written as DNA, the CDR3 is TGTGCCAGCAGCGTCTACAATGAGCAGTTCTTC. Protein: CASSVYNEQFF.

The chain has TRBV7-2 and TRBJ2-1, with a weak D call TRBD2 (5 bases). In germline, CDR1 is SGHTA, CDR2 FQGNSA. This CDR3 comprises 16 residues. Trimming stripped 1 base from V and 5 bases from J, with 15 bases between. The CDR3 reads CASSLGGSRINNEQFF. In nucleotides, the CDR3 is TGTGCCAGCAGCTTAGGAGGGTCACGGATTAACAATGAGCAGTTCTTC.

The chain is built from TRBV5-8 and TRBJ2-5; D is unresolved. V was cut by 4 bases and J by 5 bases, with 12 bases left in between. From germline, CDR1 is SGHTS and CDR2 YDEGEE. This CDR3 region has 13 residues. For the CDR3, the DNA is TGTGCCAGCAGCGGCGGAAGCCTGGAGACCCAGTACTTC. It codes for CASSGGSLETQYF.

For the CDR3, the DNA is TGTGCCAGCTCACAGCAGGACTGGACGAACACTGAAGCTTTCTTT. Translating it yields CASSQQDWTNTEAFF. The rearrangement uses TRBV18 and TRBJ1-1; D unclear. This CDR3 spans 15 amino acids. Germline CDR1 and CDR2: KGHSH and LQKENI. The V gene lost 4 bases and the J gene lost 1 base, with 13 bases spanning the gap.

This chain connects TRBV2 to TRBJ2-2, with 9 bases that match TRBD2. CDR3 length: 14 amino acids. The V segment lost 6 bases and the J segment 7 bases; nucleotides outside the gene matches: 6. Germline lookup yields CDR1 SNHLY and CDR2 FYNNEI. Here the CDR3 DNA reads TGTGCCAGCAGGCGGGAGGGCCTCGGCGGGGAGCTGTTTTTT. It translates to CASRREGLGGELFF.

The CDR3 reads CAWSVSQGPYGYTF. CDR3 DNA sequence: TGTGCCTGGAGTGTAAGCCAGGGCCCCTATGGCTACACCTTC. V gene TRBV30 combines with J gene TRBJ1-2; the D gene is possibly TRBD1 (5 bases). Deletions cut 0 bases from V and 4 bases from J, with 12 bases between. CDR3 size: 14 residues. Germline-derived CDR1 and CDR2 are GTSNPN and SVGIG (reference sequence). Together with reference TRBV30 and TRBJ1-2, the CDR3 gives the full variable domain: SQTIHQWPATLVQPVGSPLSLECTVEGTSNPNLYWYRQAAGRGLQLLFYSVGIGQISSEVPQNLSASRPQDRQFILSSKKLLLSDSGFYLCAWSVSQGPYGYTFGSGTRLTVV.

V usage is TRBV21-1 and J usage is TRBJ2-3; the tabulated D call, TRBD2, remains unverified against the DNA. TRBV21-1 is given as a pseudogene. The CDR3 is 16 residues long. The CDR3 DNA is TGTGCCAGCAGCAAAGGGGCCCGCGGGAAGACAGATACGCAGTATTTT. Its protein product is CASSKGARGKTDTQYF.

This clone was seen only once. The chain links TRBV5-1 to TRBJ2-7, with TRBD1 matching over 9 bases. The germline V gene has CDR1 SGHRS and CDR2 YFSETQ. After removal of 4 bases from V and 6 bases from J, the junction contained 8 bases not matched to a gene. The CDR3 contains 14 residues. CDR3 residues: CASSVSRDRAEQYF. In DNA form, the CDR3 reads TGCGCCAGCAGCGTGTCCCGGGACAGGGCCGAGCAGTACTTC.

This clone was observed a single time. The chain employs TRBV12-3 or TRBV12-4 and TRBJ1-1, with unresolved D. The CDR3 is 13 residues long. The V end lost 5 bases, the J end lost 0 bases, and 7 bases lay between the germline ends. The CDR3 reads CASSPPLNTEAFF. The CDR3 DNA sequence: TGTGCCAGCAGTCCCCCTCTGAACACTGAAGCTTTCTTT.

This clone has more than one count but fewer than ten. The chain employs TRBV24-1 and TRBJ2-2; weak D call: TRBD1 (5 bases). Germline V gene data show CDR1 as KGHDR and CDR2 as SFDVKD. Trimming left V 3 bases short and J 0 bases short, with 13 bases between. The CDR3 runs to 17 residues. CDR3 sequence reads: CATSDPGHQPNTGELFF. CDR3 nucleotides: TGTGCCACCAGTGATCCTGGACACCAGCCGAACACCGGGGAGCTGTTTTTT.

This clone was seen once. V and J are TRBV2 and TRBJ2-3; D possibly corresponds to TRBD1 (5 bases). Germline V gives CDR1 SNHLY, CDR2 FYNNEI. The CDR3 is 11 residues long. The V end was cut by 9 bases, the J end by 3 bases, with 7 bases between. Here the CDR3 reads CARGVTDTQYF. The CDR3 DNA reads as TGTGCCAGAGGGGTTACAGATACGCAGTATTTT.

This clone was detected only once. The chain recombines TRBV5-4 with TRBJ2-1; TRBD1 matches at 9 bases. This CDR3 is 14 amino acids long. J lost 7 bases, V lost 4 bases, and 6 bases had no gene match. Germline V lookup: CDR1 SGHNT, CDR2 YYREEE (reference sequence). The CDR3 sequence is CASSPGTGRNEQFF. DNA for the CDR3: TGTGCCAGCAGCCCGGGGACAGGGAGAAATGAGCAGTTCTTC.